This is a list of T cell receptor beta chains from one sample in a study of blood T cell repertoires in COVID-19. The assay was immunoSEQ multiplex PCR, and TCRdb's table has in-frame clones only and misses some. The sample yields 200,000 to 300,000 clones, roughly 83% seen once. Sequenced sample: peripheral blood. These receptors came from a man older than 75 with acute or convalescent COVID-19. Each CDR3 is given with its conserved first and last residue. D genes are given only for firm matches. The size field is filled for only some rows; it gives once, few, many or a size class.

DNA	CDR3	size	D	V	J
TGTGCCAGCAGCTCGGGGGGGAAGTCTAATGAAAAACTGTTTTTT	CASSSGGKSNEKLFF	.	.	TRBV28	TRBJ1-4
TGTGCCAGCAGATCAGCCGGGGGCTACGAGCAGTACTTC	CASRSAGGYEQYF	.	.	TRBV28	TRBJ2-7
TGTGCCAGCTCAACGACAGGGGGCTTGTCTCCCCTCCACTTT	CASSTTGGLSPLHF	.	TRBD1	TRBV18	TRBJ1-6
TGTGCCAGCAGTTTTGGGGGGCAAGAGACCCAGTACTTC	CASSFGGQETQYF	once	.	TRBV12-3/TRBV12-4	TRBJ2-5
TGTGCCAGCAGCCAAGATCTGCGGGGCACAGGGGCGCAGTATATTGGTAGTGGCTACACCTTC	CASSQDLRGTGAQYIGSGYTF	.	TRBD1	TRBV3-1/TRBV3-2	TRBJ1-2
TGCGCCAGCCGGGACACTGTGGGGAACACTGAAGCTTTCTTT	CASRDTVGNTEAFF	.	.	TRBV5-1	TRBJ1-1
TGTGCCAGCAGCTCGGGACAGGTGGTCCAAGAGACCCAGTACTTC	CASSSGQVVQETQYF	.	TRBD1	TRBV7-8	TRBJ2-5
TGTGCCACCTCGAGGGCAGGGGGCGACTACGAGCAGTACTTC	CATSRAGGDYEQYF	.	TRBD1	TRBV7-9	TRBJ2-7
TGTGCCAGTAGTGCCAGGGGCGGGGCTTTCTTT	CASSARGGAFF	.	.	TRBV19	TRBJ1-1
TGCGCCAGCAGCGAGGGCGCTAGCGGGGGGGCCGGAGAGACCCAGTACTTC	CASSEGASGGAGETQYF	.	TRBD2	TRBV4-3	TRBJ2-5
TGTGCCAGTAGTAGCCCCTCAGCCCTCCACTTT	CASSSPSALHF	.	.	TRBV19	TRBJ1-6
TGTGCCAGCTCACGAAGGGAGAGCTCCTACGAGCAGTACTTC	CASSRRESSYEQYF	.	.	TRBV18	TRBJ2-7
TGTGCCAGCAACTCGTATCATCGGTCCCTGAACACTGAAGCTTTCTTT	CASNSYHRSLNTEAFF	.	.	TRBV5-8	TRBJ1-1
TGTGCCAGCAGCTTAACAACCTCTGGAAACACCATATATTTT	CASSLTTSGNTIYF	once	.	TRBV5-6	TRBJ1-3
TGTGCCAGTAGTATAGATCAGGCGGCCCTAGCGGGAAACACGCAGTATTTT	CASSIDQAALAGNTQYF	.	TRBD2	TRBV19	TRBJ2-3
TGTGCCAGCAGCTTAGATGGCGGCGGCACGCAGTATTTT	CASSLDGGGTQYF	.	.	TRBV11-3	TRBJ2-3
TGTGCTAGTGGTTTGGTACGGGGGGAAGCTTTCTTT	CASGLVRGEAFF	.	.	TRBV12-5	TRBJ1-1
TGTGCCAGCAGAGATAGCGGGAGGGTCAATGAGCAGTTCTTC	CASRDSGRVNEQFF	.	TRBD2	TRBV28	TRBJ2-1
TGTGCCAGCAGTCCCCGGGTTGGGGAGCTGTTTTTT	CASSPRVGELFF	.	.	TRBV6-5	TRBJ2-2
TGTGCCAGCCACCCGGGGGACTATGGCTACACCTTC	CASHPGDYGYTF	.	.	TRBV28	TRBJ1-2
TGTGCCAGCAGCCCGGAGGGCAGAGAGACCCAGTACTTC	CASSPEGRETQYF	.	.	TRBV27	TRBJ2-5
TGCGCCAGCAGAGGGACAGGCGGGCCCGGGGAGCTGTTTTTT	CASRGTGGPGELFF	few	TRBD1	TRBV5-1	TRBJ2-2
TGTGCCAGCAGCCAAGATACTAGCGGGGCCTTGGGGGACTTC	CASSQDTSGALGDF	.	TRBD2	TRBV3-1/TRBV3-2	TRBJ2-5
TGTGCCAGCAGTTACCGGACAGGGGGACAAGGGCAGCCCCAGCATTTT	CASSYRTGGQGQPQHF	.	TRBD1	TRBV6-6	TRBJ1-5
TGCAGCGTTCAATCAGGTGAACAGGGTGAAAGTCGATCCCAGCATTTT	CSVQSGEQGESRSQHF	few	.	TRBV29-1	TRBJ1-5
TGTGCCAGCAGCGGGCCAATTTCGGGACAAGTCGTCGAGCTGTTTTTT	CASSGPISGQVVELFF	.	.	TRBV7-2	TRBJ2-2
TGTGCCAGCAGCGCGAGATCAGGGGGCTGGAACACTGAAGCTTTCTTT	CASSARSGGWNTEAFF	few	TRBD1	TRBV7-2	TRBJ1-1
TGTGCCAGTAGTATCGGAGCGGCCACAGATACGCAGTATTTT	CASSIGAATDTQYF	.	.	TRBV19	TRBJ2-3
TGTGCCAGCAGTAGATCAGCGGGGGGAAATACGCAGTATTTT	CASSRSAGGNTQYF	.	TRBD2	TRBV28	TRBJ2-3
TGTGCCAGCAGCAAACAGGGACTAGGCAATCAGCCCCAGCATTTT	CASSKQGLGNQPQHF	.	.	TRBV6-5	TRBJ1-5
TGTGCCAGCAGCCTAGTCGGGGGTGAAGCTTTCTTT	CASSLVGGEAFF	.	.	TRBV3-1/TRBV3-2	TRBJ1-1
TGTGCCAGCAGTCAGACGACAGGGGCCGGAAACACCATATATTTT	CASSQTTGAGNTIYF	.	TRBD1	TRBV6-5	TRBJ1-3
TGTGCCAGCAGTTTACTGGGGCTGGGGAAATTTAGCAATCAGCCCCAGCATTTT	CASSLLGLGKFSNQPQHF	once	.	TRBV27	TRBJ1-5
TGTGCCAGCAGCTCCTTCTACGAGCAGTACTTC	CASSSFYEQYF	.	.	TRBV13	TRBJ2-7
TGTGCCAGCTCTCGAGTACCGGGACTAGCGGGTACCGGGGAGCTGTTTTTT	CASSRVPGLAGTGELFF	.	TRBD2	TRBV18	TRBJ2-2
TGTGCCAGCAGCGCGGATCGGGCAGGGGTTCTGTTTTTT	CASSADRAGVLFF	.	.	TRBV5-8	TRBJ1-4
TGTGCCAGCACTAACCTGGCCCCGGGGGGCTACACCTTC	CASTNLAPGGYTF	.	.	TRBV12-3/TRBV12-4	TRBJ1-2
TGCAGCGTTTGGTACCGACAGCCAACCGGCGAGCAGTACTTC	CSVWYRQPTGEQYF	.	.	TRBV29-1	TRBJ2-7
TGTGCCAGCAGTTTTTCCGGGATCGACGGCTCCTATAATTCACCCCTCCACTTT	CASSFSGIDGSYNSPLHF	.	.	TRBV28	TRBJ1-6
TGTGCCAGCAGCCCCCAGGCTAATTCACCCCTCCACTTT	CASSPQANSPLHF	.	.	TRBV6-5	TRBJ1-6
TGTGCCAGTAGTGCCCTGGTACAGTCTGGATATCAGCCCCAGCATTTT	CASSALVQSGYQPQHF	.	.	TRBV19	TRBJ1-5
TGTGCCAGCAGCCCGATAGCGGGAAGCTCCTACAATGAGCAGTTCTTC	CASSPIAGSSYNEQFF	.	TRBD2	TRBV27	TRBJ2-1
TGTGCCAGCACTTCCCCGGGGGAGGGCTATGGCTACACCTTC	CASTSPGEGYGYTF	.	.	TRBV28	TRBJ1-2
TGCGCCAGCAGCTTCACAGGGGGCAACTATAATTCACCCCTCCACTTT	CASSFTGGNYNSPLHF	.	TRBD1	TRBV5-1	TRBJ1-6
TGTGCCAGCGCGCCACTTTCCTACAATGAGCAGTTCTTC	CASAPLSYNEQFF	.	.	TRBV4-2	TRBJ2-1